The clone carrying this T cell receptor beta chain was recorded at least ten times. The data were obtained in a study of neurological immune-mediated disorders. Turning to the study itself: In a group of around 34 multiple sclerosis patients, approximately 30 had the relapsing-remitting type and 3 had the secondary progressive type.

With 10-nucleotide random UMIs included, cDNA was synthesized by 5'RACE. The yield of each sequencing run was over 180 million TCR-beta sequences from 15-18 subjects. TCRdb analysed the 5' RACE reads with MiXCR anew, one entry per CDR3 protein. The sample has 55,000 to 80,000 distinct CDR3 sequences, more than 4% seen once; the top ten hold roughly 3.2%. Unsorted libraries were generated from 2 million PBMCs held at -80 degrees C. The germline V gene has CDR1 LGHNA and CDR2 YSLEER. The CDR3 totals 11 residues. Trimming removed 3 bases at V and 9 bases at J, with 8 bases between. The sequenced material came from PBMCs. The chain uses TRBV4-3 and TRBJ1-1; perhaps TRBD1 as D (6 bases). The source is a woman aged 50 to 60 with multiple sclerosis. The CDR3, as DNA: TGCGCCAGCAGCCAGCAGGGGAAAGCTTTCTTT. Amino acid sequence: CASSQQGKAFF.